These 20 T cell receptor beta chains share one sample of origin, sequenced in a study of cytomegalovirus exposure and HLA in healthy donors. Produced via immunoSEQ multiplex PCR; TCRdb's table is partial and in-frame only. The sample lists hundreds of thousands of clones, about 90% occurring once. Sequences were obtained from PBMCs. The source of these receptors is a woman in her thirties in good health and CMV-seronegative.

A few counts support this clone. The chain joins TRBV2 to TRBJ1-4, with D hard to call. V was clipped by 5 bases and J by 8 bases, with 12 bases between them. The CDR3 is 13 residues long. Germline V gives CDR1 SNHLY, CDR2 FYNNEI. This CDR3 reads CASSWWVVEKLFF. The DNA for the CDR3 is TGTGCCAGCAGTTGGTGGGTGGTAGAAAAACTGTTTTTT.

This clone is a singleton in its sample. The chain is built from TRBV28 and TRBJ1-2; D possibly corresponds to TRBD1 (5 bases). The CDR3 length is 14 residues. CDR1 and CDR2 (germline): MDHEN, SYDVKM. Trimming pared 6 bases from V and 6 bases from J, leaving 17 bases between. CDR3 nucleotides: TGTGCCAGCAGACCCTCCGGGACCGGAGATGGCTACACCTTC. This translates into CASRPSGTGDGYTF.

The rearrangement links TRBV11-2 to TRBJ2-7; D call uncertain. V dropped 5 bases and J dropped 4 bases, with 9 bases sitting between them. Germline CDR1 reads SGHAT; CDR2 reads FQNNGV. The CDR3 is 12 amino acids. The CDR3 region is CASSELGYEQYF. The CDR3, as DNA: TGTGCCAGCAGCGAGTTGGGGTACGAGCAGTACTTC.

J is TRBJ2-5 and V is TRBV5-6; D not certain. Trimming cost V 2 bases and J 5 bases, with 16 bases left between them. This CDR3 comprises 15 residues. In germline, CDR1 is SGHDT, CDR2 YYEEEE. CDR3 coding DNA: TGTGCCAGCAGCTTCCTAGACTCTGTTCTGGAGACCCAGTACTTC. It specifies CASSFLDSVLETQYF. The full variable domain, with the rest looked up from reference TRBV5-6 and TRBJ2-5, is DAGVTQSPTHLIKTRGQQVTLRCSPKSGHDTVSWYQQALGQGPQFIFQYYEEEERQRGNFPDRFSGHQFPNYSSELNVNALLLGDSALYLCASSFLDSVLETQYFGPGTRLLVL.

The chain has TRBV5-1 and TRBJ2-3; 7 bases fit TRBD1. V was clipped by 1 base and J by 2 bases; unmatched bases: 10. Germline V gives CDR1 SGHRS, CDR2 YFSETQ. The CDR3 runs 17 residues. The DNA of the CDR3 is TGCGCCAGCAGCTTGTTGGCAGGGGGTCCCCTCACAGATACGCAGTATTTT. Protein sequence: CASSLLAGGPLTDTQYF.

The J gene is TRBJ2-7, the V gene TRBV5-6, with D possibly being TRBD2 (6 bases). Germline V lookup: CDR1 SGHDT, CDR2 YYEEEE. This CDR3 contains 13 residues. Trimming removed 2 bases at V and 5 bases at J, with 11 bases between. The DNA for the CDR3 is TGTGCCAGCAGCTTTGGTCGGGGGAACGAGCAGTACTTC. Its protein is CASSFGRGNEQYF.

The CDR3 sequence: CASSLELLGEANYGYTF. As DNA, the CDR3 is TGCGCCAGCAGCTTGGAGTTGTTAGGGGAAGCTAACTATGGCTACACCTTC. This chain uses TRBV5-1 with TRBJ1-2; TRBD1 is a possible D gene (5 bases). The CDR3 runs 17 residues. V gave up 0 bases and J gave up 0 bases, with 15 bases separating them. The germline V gene has CDR1 SGHRS and CDR2 YFSETQ.

This clone was seen only once. V gene TRBV5-8 combines with J gene TRBJ1-4; 8 nucleotides align to TRBD1. CDR3 size: 16 residues. V shed 4 bases, J shed 5 bases, and the junction held 10 bases outside the gene matches. Germline values: CDR1 SGHTS, CDR2 YDEGEE. This chain's CDR3 is CASSTGQGSANEKLFF. CDR3 coding DNA: TGTGCCAGCAGCACCGGACAGGGCTCAGCGAATGAAAAACTGTTTTTT.

This clone was seen more than once but under ten times. This rearrangement joins TRBV5-1 to TRBJ1-3, with 7 positions matching TRBD1. Germline V lookup: CDR1 SGHRS, CDR2 YFSETQ. This CDR3 has 15 residues. The J segment lost 8 bases and the V segment lost 1 base, leaving 9 bases of the junction unmatched. The CDR3 loop reads CASSLRDSLGDTIYF. CDR3 bases: TGCGCCAGCAGCTTGAGGGACAGCTTGGGAGACACCATATATTTT.

V is TRBV7-2 and J is TRBJ2-7; 12 nucleotides line up with TRBD1. With V trimmed by 5 bases and J by 6 bases, 8 bases remained unmatched. The CDR3 spans 15 residues. The V gene's germline CDR1 is SGHTA and CDR2 FQGNSA. Here the CDR3 DNA reads TGTGCCAGCAGCCCCACCGGGACAGGGGGCTCCGAGCAGTACTTC. This codes for CASSPTGTGGSEQYF.

V and J are TRBV7-3 and TRBJ2-5; the D gene is possibly TRBD1 (6 bases). In germline, CDR1 is SGHTA, CDR2 FQGTGA. With 1 base removed from V and 4 bases from J, the gap between germline ends came to 13 bases. CDR3 size: 15 residues. The CDR3: CASSLKKGGPETQYF. CDR3 coding DNA: TGTGCCAGCAGCTTAAAAAAAGGGGGTCCAGAGACCCAGTACTTC.

CDR3 sequence (DNA): TGTGCCACCCTTAGTCGTAGCGGGATCTCCAATGAGCAGTTCTTC. Translation: CATLSRSGISNEQFF. The rearrangement links TRBV15 to TRBJ2-1, with 8 bases matching TRBD2. Germline-derived CDR1 and CDR2 are LNHNV and YYDKDF (reference sequence). The junction had 12 bases not matched to a gene; V was cut back by 8 bases and J by 6 bases. The CDR3 covers 15 residues.

V gene TRBV28 combines with J gene TRBJ2-7; 14 bases agree with TRBD2. V dropped 7 bases and J dropped 0; count of bases not matched to a gene: 8. The CDR3 extends over 17 amino acids. From germline, CDR1 is MDHEN and CDR2 SYDVKM. CDR3 nucleotide sequence: TGTGCCAGCAATGGACTAGCGGGAGGCCCAGTCTCCTACGAGCAGTACTTC. As protein: CASNGLAGGPVSYEQYF.

Turning to this clone: This same CDR3 is encoded by further DNA sequences in the sample. The chain uses TRBV9 and TRBJ2-5; no firm D call. The CDR3 sequence is 14 residues long. V was clipped by 0 bases and J by 2 bases, with 8 bases between them. The germline gives CDR1 SGDLS, CDR2 YYNGEE. This CDR3 reads CASSVGTDQETQYF. The CDR3 DNA sequence: TGTGCCAGCAGCGTAGGTACGGATCAAGAGACCCAGTACTTC.

This clone was recorded only once. V and J are TRBV6-1 and TRBJ1-2; D is unresolved. This CDR3 comprises 11 residues. Trimming cost V 8 bases and J 2 bases, with 6 bases left between them. Germline CDR1 MNHNS, CDR2 SASEGT. CDR3 region: CASGYNYGYTF. The CDR3 DNA follows: TGTGCCAGCGGATACAACTATGGCTACACCTTC.

The table lists this clone with a count of one. The chain carries TRBV4-3 and TRBJ2-7; 9 nucleotides align to TRBD1. The CDR3 spans 15 residues. V was pared by 0 bases and J by 4 bases, with 4 bases of the junction left unmatched. From germline, CDR1 is LGHNA and CDR2 YSLEER. The CDR3 sequence: CASSQDDRGTYEQYF. The CDR3 DNA reads as TGCGCCAGCAGCCAAGACGACAGGGGGACGTACGAGCAGTACTTC.

The V and J genes are TRBV28 and TRBJ2-1; 10 bases fit TRBD2. The CDR3 runs to 15 residues. V was clipped by 7 bases and J by 4 bases; unmatched bases: 7. Germline loops: CDR1 MDHEN, CDR2 SYDVKM. The chain's CDR3 is CASITSGTTYNEQFF. The CDR3 DNA reads TGTGCCAGCATAACTAGCGGGACGACTTACAATGAGCAGTTCTTC. The entire variable domain, with the rest obtained from reference TRBV28 and TRBJ2-1, is as follows: DVKVTQSSRYLVKRTGEKVFLECVQDMDHENMFWYRQDPGLGLRLIYFSYDVKMKEKGDIPEGYSVSREKKERFSLILESASTNQTSMYLCASITSGTTYNEQFFGPGTRLTVL.

The chain carries TRBV11-2 and TRBJ2-2; D is ambiguous. V dropped 2 bases and J dropped 4 bases, with 8 bases sitting between them. The CDR3 runs to 14 residues. Germline V lookup: CDR1 SGHAT, CDR2 FQNNGV. CDR3 region: CASSLSLSTGELFF. The CDR3 DNA sequence: TGTGCCAGCAGCTTAAGTCTTTCCACCGGGGAGCTGTTTTTT. The variable domain in full, with the rest retrieved from reference TRBV11-2 and TRBJ2-2, is EAGVAQSPRYKIIEKRQSVAFWCNPISGHATLYWYQQILGQGPKLLIQFQNNGVVDDSQLPKDRFSAERLKGVDSTLKIQPAKLEDSAVYLCASSLSLSTGELFFGEGSRLTVL.

The chain combines TRBV6-5 with TRBJ1-2, with D hard to call. The CDR3 runs 13 residues. Trimming cost V 6 bases and J 3 bases, with 11 bases left between them. From germline, CDR1 is MNHEY and CDR2 SVGAGI. CDR3 DNA sequence: TGTGCCAGCAGGAAAGGGAATGACTATGGCTACACCTTC. Translating gives CASRKGNDYGYTF.

The chain combines TRBV9 with TRBJ1-1; no clear D. There are 13 residues in the CDR3. V lost 4 bases and J lost 1, with 8 bases in between. The germline CDR1 and CDR2 sequences are SGDLS and YYNGEE. CDR3 amino acids: CASSPPGNTEAFF. Written as DNA, the CDR3 is TGTGCCAGCAGCCCACCGGGGAACACTGAAGCTTTCTTT.